This T cell receptor (beta chain) was documented in a study of long-term antiretroviral therapy in people with HIV (dated by TCRdb to between 2020 and 2023). As for the study more broadly: The earliest samples were collected about a decade before the 2015 WHO recommendation for immediate ART, when ART was typically delayed until CD4 counts fell. About 35% of the 30 participants with HIV were female. Whether ART initiation and durable HIV suppression were associated with changes in peripheral blood TRB repertoire composition and diversity was tested in a retrospective serial study. No cross-contamination during QIAcube processing was shown when test extractions of a monoclonal T-cell line were performed alongside fewer than 40 polyclonal samples. A total of 150 to 200 cryopreserved PBMC samples came from 25 to 35 adults with confirmed HIV infection and were collected serially over a mean of roughly 6 years (range 1-12). The investigation overall reported the following: Since PBMC availability was limited, sequencing covered only the TCR beta chain, with no alpha chain pairing. Starting ART was linked to a significant rise in TRB diversity, yet even with long-term ART the diversity remained significantly lower than in transplant donor controls. At every time point, the repertoire was dominated by expanded TRB clones first identified before ART initiation, although this dominance fluctuated and, in many PLHIV, declined after ART. The samples span the years 2004 to 2017, and the ART regimens used at that time may not be as effective as current regimens. CDR3 length ranges in HIV repertoires were narrower than in controls, and network structure suggested an antigen-experienced repertoire with only a slight naive shift after ART. Because cell numbers in pre-ART samples were limited, unsorted PBMC were profiled instead of sorted CD4+ and CD8+ T cells. Inferences about post-ART repertoire changes are limited because no data were available on ART adherence, viral resistance or therapy changes.

With regard to this clone: What this receptor recognizes is not known. No much larger clone exists at a distance of one base, and base qualities are not known.

Inclusion was restricted to participants for whom at least one PBMC sample before ART initiation and at least two post-ART samples were available. All participants with HIV were treated in the United States of America. Before DNA extraction, cryopreserved samples of roughly 1-10 million PBMC were thawed and washed. At the time of the earliest PBMC sample, participants with HIV were aged between roughly 20 and 54 years. Per participant, PBMC samples came from 1-4 timepoints prior to ART initiation and 2-8 timepoints following ART initiation, for a median of 7 samples. Serial HIV viral load, CD4+ T-cell count, ART history and demographic data were obtained for every participant. Using a Qiagen kit on a QIAcube, genomic DNA was extracted from unsorted PBMC, with samples processed in batches of 12. From the germline V gene, CDR1 is SGHVS and CDR2 is FQNEAQ. V is pared back by 1 base and J by 6 bases, with 3 bases lying between the germline termini. The CDR3 numbers 12 residues from cysteine through phenylalanine. The entry retains the CDR3 DNA only, 36 bases that are in frame from base 1.

The immunoSEQ hsTCRB v3.0 assay was used at survey level resolution for TRB variable region sequencing. TRB sequencing targeted a depth of 40,000-50,000 T-cell genomes per sample. Pooled TRB libraries were sequenced on an Illumina MiSeq with a v3 150-cycle kit. Regarding the original processing steps: Repertoire analysis was performed in R inside a reproducible Nextflow workflow that covered QC, data transformation and analysis. LymphoSeq2, an R package for AIRR-Seq data exploration, was used to implement custom analyses. A few samples that produced fewer than 5000 total TRB sequences were removed, so fewer than 200 HIV repertoires were analyzed. Among the roughly 200 retained HIV repertoires, more than 55 were collected before ART initiation and 120 to 140 after ART initiation. Each repertoire was downsampled to 5000 TRB nucleotide sequences, and summary statistics were averaged across 100 downsampling iterations. Only TRB sequences with CDR3 regions of at least seven amino acids were retained for analysis. A Shannon entropy-derived clonality score and the Gini coefficient were used to measure diversity. In the repertoire networks, any two of the top 5000 CDR3 amino acid sequences were linked whenever the two sequences differed by an edit distance of one. For TRB CDR3 amino acid sequences, antigen specificity groups and MHC restriction were predicted with GLIPH2. Known CMV, EBV, HIV or tissue antigen associations were flagged by matching CDR3 amino acid sequences against VDJdb and McPAS-TCR. Pre-ART, post-ART and control groups were compared with Wilcoxon signed-rank tests and Holm-Bonferroni correction. TCRdb stores this immuneACCESS table with in-frame sequences only. Part of the clones is absent; in the studies checked, under half of the shortfall reflects unresolved V genes, and no reason is known for the rest. V, J and clone size are those of that table, while D and trimming were read from the DNA. The sample records around 43,000 clones, 94% of which are singletons. The ten most abundant clones make up roughly 2.2% of the sample.

This receptor was identified in a young man with HIV. The sample was unsorted PBMCs, taken 9 to 9.5 years after starting antiretroviral therapy. This sequence uses TRBV7-8 and TRBJ2-2; no D segment can be confidently identified. The bases are TGTGCCAGCAGCTTAGTATCCGGGGAGCTGTTTTTT. Protein translation: CASSLVSGELFF.